This TCR beta chain was identified in a study of chemoradiotherapy in HPV16-positive cancers. General study results and limits: HPV-responsive T-cell expansion during chemoradiotherapy was linked to improved recurrence-free survival in HPV16-positive patients. Candidate HPV-specific clones and E7-related TCR motifs grew in tumor during treatment.

The CDR3 has 12 residues. The germline V gene has CDR1 MNHEY and CDR2 SMNVEV (reference sequence). V shed 1 base and J shed 6 bases, with 7 bases lying between them. A single count supports this clone. Its antigen is unidentified. Produced via immunoSEQ multiplex PCR; TCRdb's table is partial and in-frame only. The profile covers approximately 6,000 clones, with 73% appearing a single time and approximately 11% taken by the ten largest. This clonotype was obtained from a human donor with HPV-associated anogenital cancer. The chain employs TRBV27 and TRBJ2-7, with a possible D match to TRBD2 (6 bases). The sample was acquired from a patient who underwent chemoradiotherapy. This chain's CDR3 is CASSLFGGEQYF. In DNA, the CDR3 is TGTGCCAGCAGTTTATTCGGGGGCGAGCAGTACTTC.